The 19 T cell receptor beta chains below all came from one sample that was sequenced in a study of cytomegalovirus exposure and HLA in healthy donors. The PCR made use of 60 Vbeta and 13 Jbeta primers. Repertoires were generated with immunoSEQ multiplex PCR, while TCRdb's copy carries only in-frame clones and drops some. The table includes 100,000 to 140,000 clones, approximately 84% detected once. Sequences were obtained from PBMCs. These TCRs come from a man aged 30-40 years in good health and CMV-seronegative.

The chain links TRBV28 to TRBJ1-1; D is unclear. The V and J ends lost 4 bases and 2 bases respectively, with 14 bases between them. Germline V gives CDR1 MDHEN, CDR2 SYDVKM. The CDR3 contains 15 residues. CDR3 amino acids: CASSSATGGNTEAFF. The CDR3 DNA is TGTGCCAGCAGTTCGGCGACCGGCGGTAACACTGAAGCTTTCTTT.

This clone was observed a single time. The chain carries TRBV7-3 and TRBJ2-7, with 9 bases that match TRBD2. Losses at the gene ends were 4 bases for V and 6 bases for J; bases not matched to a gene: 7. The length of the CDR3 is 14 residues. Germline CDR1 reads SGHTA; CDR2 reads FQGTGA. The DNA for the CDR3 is TGTGCCAGCAGCTGGACTAGCGTTTCGTGCGAGCAGTACTTC. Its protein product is CASSWTSVSCEQYF.

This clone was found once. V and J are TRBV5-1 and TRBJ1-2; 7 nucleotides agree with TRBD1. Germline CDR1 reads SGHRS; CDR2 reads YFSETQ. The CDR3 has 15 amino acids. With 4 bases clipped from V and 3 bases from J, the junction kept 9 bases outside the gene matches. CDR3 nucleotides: TGCGCCAGCAGCCCCGACAGGGTAACAGACTATGGCTACACCTTC. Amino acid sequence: CASSPDRVTDYGYTF.

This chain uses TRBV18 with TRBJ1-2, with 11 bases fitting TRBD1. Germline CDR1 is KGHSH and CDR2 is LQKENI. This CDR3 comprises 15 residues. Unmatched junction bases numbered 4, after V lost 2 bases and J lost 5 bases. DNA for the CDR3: TGTGCCAGCTCACCAGGGGACAGGGGGAGATATGGCTACACCTTC. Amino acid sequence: CASSPGDRGRYGYTF.

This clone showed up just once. The CDR3 loop is CASSPRGAEAYNEQFF. In DNA, the CDR3 is TGTGCCAGCAGCCCCCGGGGAGCGGAGGCCTACAATGAGCAGTTCTTC. The chain links TRBV9 to TRBJ2-1, with a tentative D call TRBD2 (5 bases). CDR3 length: 16 residues. Trimming stripped 4 bases from V and 2 bases from J, with 16 bases between. From germline, CDR1 is SGDLS and CDR2 YYNGEE.

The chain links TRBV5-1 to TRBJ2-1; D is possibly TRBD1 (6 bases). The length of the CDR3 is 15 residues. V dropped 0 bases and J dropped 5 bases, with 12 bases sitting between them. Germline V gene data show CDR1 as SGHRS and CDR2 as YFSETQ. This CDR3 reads CASSLGDRFDNEQFF. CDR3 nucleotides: TGCGCCAGCAGCTTGGGAGACAGGTTCGACAATGAGCAGTTCTTC. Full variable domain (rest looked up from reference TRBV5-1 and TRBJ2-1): KAGVTQTPRYLIKTRGQQVTLSCSPISGHRSVSWYQQTPGQGLQFLFEYFSETQRNKGNFPGRFSGRQFSNSRSEMNVSTLELGDSALYLCASSLGDRFDNEQFFGPGTRLTVL.

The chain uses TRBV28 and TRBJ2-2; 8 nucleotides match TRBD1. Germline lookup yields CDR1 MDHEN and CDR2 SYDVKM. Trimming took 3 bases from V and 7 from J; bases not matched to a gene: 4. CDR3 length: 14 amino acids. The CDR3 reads CASSLTGVGGELFF. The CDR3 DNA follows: TGTGCCAGCAGTTTGACAGGGGTGGGCGGGGAGCTGTTTTTT. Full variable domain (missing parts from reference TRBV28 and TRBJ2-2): DVKVTQSSRYLVKRTGEKVFLECVQDMDHENMFWYRQDPGLGLRLIYFSYDVKMKEKGDIPEGYSVSREKKERFSLILESASTNQTSMYLCASSLTGVGGELFFGEGSRLTVL.

The CDR3 bases are TGTGCCAGCAGTCTCCGGGGGACGAACTATGGCTACACCTTC. Translated: CASSLRGTNYGYTF. The V and J genes are TRBV6-5 and TRBJ1-2; weak D call: TRBD1 (5 bases). Germline CDR1 is MNHEY and CDR2 is SVGAGI. This CDR3 region has 14 residues. The V and J ends lost 5 bases and 2 bases respectively, with 12 bases between them.

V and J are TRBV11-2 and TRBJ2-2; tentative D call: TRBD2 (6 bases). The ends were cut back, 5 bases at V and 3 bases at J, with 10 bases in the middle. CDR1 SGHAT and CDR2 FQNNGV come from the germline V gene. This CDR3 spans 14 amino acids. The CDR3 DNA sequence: TGTGCCAGCAGCGTAGGGACTTACACCGGGGAGCTGTTTTTT. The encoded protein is CASSVGTYTGELFF.

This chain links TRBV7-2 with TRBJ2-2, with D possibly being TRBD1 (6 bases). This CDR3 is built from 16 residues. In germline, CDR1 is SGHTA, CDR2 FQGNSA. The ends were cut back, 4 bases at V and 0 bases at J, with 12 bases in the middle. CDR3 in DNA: TGTGCCAGCAGCTCCCTGGACAGAGCGAACACCGGGGAGCTGTTTTTT. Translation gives CASSSLDRANTGELFF.

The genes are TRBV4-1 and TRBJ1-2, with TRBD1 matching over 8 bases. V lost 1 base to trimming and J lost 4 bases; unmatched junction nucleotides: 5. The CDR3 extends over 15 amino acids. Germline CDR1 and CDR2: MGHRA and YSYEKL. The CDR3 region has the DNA TGCGCCAGCAGCCAAGTCGTCGGACAGGGCTATGGCTACACCTTC. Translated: CASSQVVGQGYGYTF.

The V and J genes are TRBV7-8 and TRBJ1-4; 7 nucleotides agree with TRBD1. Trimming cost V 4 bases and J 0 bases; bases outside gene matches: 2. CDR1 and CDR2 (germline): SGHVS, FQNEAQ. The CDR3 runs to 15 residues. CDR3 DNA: TGTGCCAGCAGCTACGGGACAGCAACTAATGAAAAACTGTTTTTT. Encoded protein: CASSYGTATNEKLFF. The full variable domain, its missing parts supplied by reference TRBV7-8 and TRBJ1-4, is GAGVSQSPRYKVAKRGQDVALRCDPISGHVSLFWYQQALGQGPEFLTYFQNEAQLDKSGLPSDRFFAERPEGSVSTLKIQRTQQEDSAVYLCASSYGTATNEKLFFGSGTQLSVL.

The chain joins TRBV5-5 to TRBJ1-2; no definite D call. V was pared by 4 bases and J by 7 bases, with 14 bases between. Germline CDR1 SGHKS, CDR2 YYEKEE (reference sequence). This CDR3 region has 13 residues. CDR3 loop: CASSHEGHSGYTF. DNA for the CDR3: TGTGCCAGCAGCCACGAGGGTCACTCTGGCTACACCTTC.

CDR3 region: CSVGQAILGETQYF. CDR3 nucleotides: TGCAGCGTAGGACAGGCGATACTGGGAGAGACCCAGTACTTC. V usage is TRBV29-1 and J usage is TRBJ2-5; TRBD1 matches 7 bases. The CDR3 spans 14 residues. The germline gives CDR1 SQVTM, CDR2 ANQGSEA. The V segment lost 6 bases and the J segment 4 bases; nucleotides outside the gene matches: 11.

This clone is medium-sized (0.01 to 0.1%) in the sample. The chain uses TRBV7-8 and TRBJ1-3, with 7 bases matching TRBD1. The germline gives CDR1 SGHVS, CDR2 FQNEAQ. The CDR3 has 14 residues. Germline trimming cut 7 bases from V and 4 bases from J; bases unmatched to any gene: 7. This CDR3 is CASNQPGQGNTIYF. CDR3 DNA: TGTGCCAGCAACCAACCGGGACAGGGAAACACCATATATTTT.

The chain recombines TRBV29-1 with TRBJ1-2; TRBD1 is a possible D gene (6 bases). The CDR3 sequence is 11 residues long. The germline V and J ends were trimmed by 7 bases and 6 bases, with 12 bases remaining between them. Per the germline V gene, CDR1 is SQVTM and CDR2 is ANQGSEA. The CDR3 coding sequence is TGCAGCGCAGGACAGAGTCATGGCTACACCTTC. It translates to CSAGQSHGYTF.

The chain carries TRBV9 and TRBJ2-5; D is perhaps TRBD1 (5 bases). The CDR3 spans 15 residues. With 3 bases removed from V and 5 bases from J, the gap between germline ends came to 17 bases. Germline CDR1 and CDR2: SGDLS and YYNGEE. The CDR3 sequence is CASSGSDPKGETQYF. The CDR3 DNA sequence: TGTGCCAGCAGCGGGAGTGACCCCAAGGGGGAGACCCAGTACTTC.

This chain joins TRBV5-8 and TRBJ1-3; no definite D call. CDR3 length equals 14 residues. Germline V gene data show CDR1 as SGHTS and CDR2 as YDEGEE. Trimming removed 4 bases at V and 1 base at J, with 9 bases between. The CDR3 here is CASSLGESGNTIYF. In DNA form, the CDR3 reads TGTGCCAGCAGCCTCGGTGAATCTGGAAACACCATATATTTT.

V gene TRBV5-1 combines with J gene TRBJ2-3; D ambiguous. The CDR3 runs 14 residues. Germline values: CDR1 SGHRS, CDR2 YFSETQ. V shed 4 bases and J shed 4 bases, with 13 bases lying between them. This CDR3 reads CASSNSHLADTQYF. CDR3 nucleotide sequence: TGCGCCAGCAGCAACAGCCATTTGGCAGATACGCAGTATTTT.